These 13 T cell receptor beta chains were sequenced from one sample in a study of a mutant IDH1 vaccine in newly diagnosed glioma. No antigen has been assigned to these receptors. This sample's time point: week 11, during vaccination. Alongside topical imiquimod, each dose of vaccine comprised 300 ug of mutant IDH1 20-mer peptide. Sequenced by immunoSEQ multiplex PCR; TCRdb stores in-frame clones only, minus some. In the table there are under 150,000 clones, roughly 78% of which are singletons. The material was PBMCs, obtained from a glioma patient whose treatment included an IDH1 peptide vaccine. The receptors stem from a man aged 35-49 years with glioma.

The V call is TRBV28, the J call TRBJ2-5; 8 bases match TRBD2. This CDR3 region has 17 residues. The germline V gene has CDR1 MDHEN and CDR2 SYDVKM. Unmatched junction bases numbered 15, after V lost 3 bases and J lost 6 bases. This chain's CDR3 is CASSLRGAGAGAKTQYF. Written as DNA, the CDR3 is TGTGCCAGCAGTTTGCGGGGGGCCGGTGCGGGAGCCAAGACCCAGTACTTC.

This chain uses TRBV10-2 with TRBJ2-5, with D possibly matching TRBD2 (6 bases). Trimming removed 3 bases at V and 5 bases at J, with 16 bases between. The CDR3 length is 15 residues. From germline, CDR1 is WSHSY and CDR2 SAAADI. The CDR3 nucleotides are TGCGCCAGCAGTGATCGGGCCGCGGGACGGGAGACCCAGTACTTC. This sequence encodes CASSDRAAGRETQYF.

For the CDR3, the DNA is TGTGCCAGCAGCCTTCGGACGTTGGTGAGAAACACCATATATTTT. It specifies CASSLRTLVRNTIYF. The rearrangement joins TRBV14 to TRBJ1-3; no reliable D call. Germline lookup yields CDR1 SGHDN and CDR2 FVKESK. The CDR3 is made up of 15 amino acids. V lost 4 bases and J 5 bases, leaving 15 bases between the germline ends.

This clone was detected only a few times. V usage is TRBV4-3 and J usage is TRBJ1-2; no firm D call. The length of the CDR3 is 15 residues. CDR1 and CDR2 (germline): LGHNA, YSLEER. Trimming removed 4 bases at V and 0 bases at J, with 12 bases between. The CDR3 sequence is CASSPYRQANYGYTF. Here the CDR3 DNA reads TGCGCCAGCAGCCCGTATAGGCAGGCTAACTATGGCTACACCTTC.

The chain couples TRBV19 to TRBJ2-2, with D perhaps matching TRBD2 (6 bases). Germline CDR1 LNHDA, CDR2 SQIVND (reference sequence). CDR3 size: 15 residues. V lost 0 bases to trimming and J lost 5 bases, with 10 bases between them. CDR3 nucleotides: TGTGCCAGTAGTATAGACGGGACTTATACCGGGGAGCTGTTTTTT. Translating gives CASSIDGTYTGELFF.

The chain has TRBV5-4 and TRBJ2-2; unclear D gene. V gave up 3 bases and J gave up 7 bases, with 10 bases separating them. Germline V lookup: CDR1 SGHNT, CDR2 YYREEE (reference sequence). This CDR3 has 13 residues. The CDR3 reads CASSSPDGGELFF. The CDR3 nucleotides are TGTGCCAGCAGCTCGCCCGACGGCGGGGAGCTGTTTTTT.

This CDR3 is CASSMGGVTSAGGEQFF. CDR3 bases: TGTGCCAGTAGTATGGGGGGTGTGACGTCGGCCGGTGGGGAGCAGTTCTTC. The chain has TRBV19 and TRBJ2-1; the D gene is possibly TRBD2 (6 bases). CDR1 is LNHDA and CDR2 is SQIVND in the germline V gene (reference sequence). V dropped 3 bases and J dropped 10 bases, with 25 bases sitting between them. CDR3 length: 17 amino acids. Variable domain in full (rest from reference TRBV19 and TRBJ2-1): DGGITQSPKYLFRKEGQNVTLSCEQNLNHDAMYWYRQDPGQGLRLIYYSQIVNDFQKGDIAEGYSVSREKKESFPLTVTSAQKNPTAFYLCASSMGGVTSAGGEQFFGPGTRLTVL.

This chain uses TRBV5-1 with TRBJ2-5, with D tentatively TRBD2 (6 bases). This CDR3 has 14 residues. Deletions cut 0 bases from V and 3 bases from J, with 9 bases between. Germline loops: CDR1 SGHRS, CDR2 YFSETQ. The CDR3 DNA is TGCGCCAGCAGCTTGGCTAGCGCCAAAGAGACCCAGTACTTC. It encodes CASSLASAKETQYF.

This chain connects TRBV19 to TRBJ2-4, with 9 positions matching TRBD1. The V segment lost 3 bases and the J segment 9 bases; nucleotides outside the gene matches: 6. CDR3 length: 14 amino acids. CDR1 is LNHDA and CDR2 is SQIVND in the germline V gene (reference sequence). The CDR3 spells CASSIPDRGSIQYF. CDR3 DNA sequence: TGTGCCAGTAGTATCCCGGACAGGGGAAGCATTCAGTACTTC.

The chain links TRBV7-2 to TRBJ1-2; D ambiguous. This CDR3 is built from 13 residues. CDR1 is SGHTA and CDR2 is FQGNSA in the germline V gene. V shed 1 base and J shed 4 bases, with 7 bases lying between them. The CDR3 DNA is TGTGCCAGCAGCTTAGTAGGTGGCTATGGCTACACCTTC. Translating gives CASSLVGGYGYTF.

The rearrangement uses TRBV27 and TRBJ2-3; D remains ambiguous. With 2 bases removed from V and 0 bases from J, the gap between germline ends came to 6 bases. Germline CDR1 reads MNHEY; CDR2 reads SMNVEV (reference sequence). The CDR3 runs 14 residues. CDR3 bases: TGTGCCAGCAGTTTAGAGGTTAGCACAGATACGCAGTATTTT. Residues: CASSLEVSTDTQYF.

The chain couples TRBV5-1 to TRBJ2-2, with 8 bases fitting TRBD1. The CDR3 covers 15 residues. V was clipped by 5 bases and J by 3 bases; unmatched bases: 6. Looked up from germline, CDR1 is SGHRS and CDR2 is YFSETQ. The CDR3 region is CASRSAGGYTGELFF. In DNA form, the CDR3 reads TGCGCCAGCAGGAGTGCAGGGGGCTACACCGGGGAGCTGTTTTTT.

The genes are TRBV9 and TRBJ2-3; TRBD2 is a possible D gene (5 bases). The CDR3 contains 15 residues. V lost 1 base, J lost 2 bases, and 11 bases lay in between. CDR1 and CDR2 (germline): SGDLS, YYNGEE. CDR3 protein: CASSVSAEATDTQYF. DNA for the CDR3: TGTGCCAGCAGCGTATCAGCGGAGGCCACAGATACGCAGTATTTT.